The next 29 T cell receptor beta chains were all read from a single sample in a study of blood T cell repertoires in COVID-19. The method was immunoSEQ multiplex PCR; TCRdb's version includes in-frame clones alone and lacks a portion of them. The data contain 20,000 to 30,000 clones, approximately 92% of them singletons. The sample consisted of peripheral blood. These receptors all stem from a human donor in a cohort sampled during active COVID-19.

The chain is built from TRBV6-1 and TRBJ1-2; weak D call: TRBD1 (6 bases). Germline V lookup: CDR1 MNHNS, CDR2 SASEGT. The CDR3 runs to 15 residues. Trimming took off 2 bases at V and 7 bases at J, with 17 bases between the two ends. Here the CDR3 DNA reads TGTGCCAGCAGTGAATCTGGACAGTGGGATGTTGGCTACACCTTC. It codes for CASSESGQWDVGYTF.

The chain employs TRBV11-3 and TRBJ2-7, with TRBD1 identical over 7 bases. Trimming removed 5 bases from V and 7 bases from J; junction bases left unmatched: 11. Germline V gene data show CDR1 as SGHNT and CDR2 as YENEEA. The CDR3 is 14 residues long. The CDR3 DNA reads TGTGCCAGCAGCCCCACCCTGTCAGGGGGTGAGCAGTACTTC. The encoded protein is CASSPTLSGGEQYF.

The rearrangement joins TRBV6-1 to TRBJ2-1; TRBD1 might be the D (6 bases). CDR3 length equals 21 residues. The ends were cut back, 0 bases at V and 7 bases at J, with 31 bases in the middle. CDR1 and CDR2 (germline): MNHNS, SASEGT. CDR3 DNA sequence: TGTGCCAGCAGTGAAGCGCTCGGGTCAGGGGCGGCGACCACAATTGGGAATGAGCAGTTCTTC. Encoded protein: CASSEALGSGAATTIGNEQFF.

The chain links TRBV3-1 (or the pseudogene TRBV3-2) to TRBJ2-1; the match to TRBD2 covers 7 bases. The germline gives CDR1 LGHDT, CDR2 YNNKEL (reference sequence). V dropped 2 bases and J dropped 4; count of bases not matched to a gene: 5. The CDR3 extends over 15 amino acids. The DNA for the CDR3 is TGTGCCAGCAGCCAATTTAGCGGGCCATACAATGAGCAGTTCTTC. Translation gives CASSQFSGPYNEQFF.

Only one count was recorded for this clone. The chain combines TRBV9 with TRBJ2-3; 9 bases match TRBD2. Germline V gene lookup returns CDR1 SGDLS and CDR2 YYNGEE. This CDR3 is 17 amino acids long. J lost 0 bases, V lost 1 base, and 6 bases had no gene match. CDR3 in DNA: TGTGCCAGCAGCGTACAACACCTAGCGGGAAGCACAGATACGCAGTATTTT. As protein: CASSVQHLAGSTDTQYF.

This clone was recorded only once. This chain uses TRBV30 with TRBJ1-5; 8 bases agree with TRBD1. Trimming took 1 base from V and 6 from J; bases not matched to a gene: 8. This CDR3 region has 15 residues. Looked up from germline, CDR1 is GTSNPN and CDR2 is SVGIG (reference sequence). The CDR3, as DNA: TGTGCCTGGAGTGGCGGACAGGGCGTCGGTCAGCCCCAGCATTTT. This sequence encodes CAWSGGQGVGQPQHF.

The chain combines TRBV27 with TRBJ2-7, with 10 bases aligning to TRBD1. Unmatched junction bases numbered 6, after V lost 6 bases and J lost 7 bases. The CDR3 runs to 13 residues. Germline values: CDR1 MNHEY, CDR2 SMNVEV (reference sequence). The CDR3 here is CASRRQGAREQYF. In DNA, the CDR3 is TGTGCCAGCAGGCGACAGGGGGCTAGAGAGCAGTACTTC.

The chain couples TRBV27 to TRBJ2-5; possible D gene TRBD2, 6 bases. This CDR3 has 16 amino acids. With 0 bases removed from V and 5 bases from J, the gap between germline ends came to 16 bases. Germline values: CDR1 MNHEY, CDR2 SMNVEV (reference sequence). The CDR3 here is CASSLSRVEGTETQYF. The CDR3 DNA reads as TGTGCCAGCAGTTTATCTCGGGTGGAGGGAACCGAGACCCAGTACTTC.

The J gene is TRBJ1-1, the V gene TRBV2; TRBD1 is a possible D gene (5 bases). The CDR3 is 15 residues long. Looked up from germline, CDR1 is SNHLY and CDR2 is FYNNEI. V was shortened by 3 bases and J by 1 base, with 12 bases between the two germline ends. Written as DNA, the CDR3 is TGTGCCAGCAGTGACCCGGGACTTCGGAACACTGAAGCTTTCTTT. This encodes CASSDPGLRNTEAFF.

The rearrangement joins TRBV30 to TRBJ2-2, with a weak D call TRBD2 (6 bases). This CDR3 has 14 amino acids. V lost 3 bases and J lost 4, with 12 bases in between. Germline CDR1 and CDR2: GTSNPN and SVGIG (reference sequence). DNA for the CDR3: TGTGCCTGGAGAAGGGGACTGGCCACCGGGGAGCTGTTTTTT. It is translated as CAWRRGLATGELFF.

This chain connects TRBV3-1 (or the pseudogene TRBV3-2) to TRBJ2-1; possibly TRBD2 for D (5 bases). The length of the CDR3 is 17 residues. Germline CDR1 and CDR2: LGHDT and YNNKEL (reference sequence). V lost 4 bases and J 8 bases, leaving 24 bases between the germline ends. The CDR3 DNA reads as TGTGCCAGCAGCCGATCTAGCTCACGGTACGGGGATCATGAGCAGTTCTTC. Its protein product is CASSRSSSRYGDHEQFF.

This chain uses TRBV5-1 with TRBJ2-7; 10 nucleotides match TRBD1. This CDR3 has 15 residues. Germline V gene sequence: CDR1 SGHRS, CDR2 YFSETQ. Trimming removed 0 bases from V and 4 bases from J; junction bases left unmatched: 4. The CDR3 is CASSLGQGASYEQYF. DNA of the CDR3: TGCGCCAGCAGCTTGGGACAGGGGGCTTCGTACGAGCAGTACTTC.

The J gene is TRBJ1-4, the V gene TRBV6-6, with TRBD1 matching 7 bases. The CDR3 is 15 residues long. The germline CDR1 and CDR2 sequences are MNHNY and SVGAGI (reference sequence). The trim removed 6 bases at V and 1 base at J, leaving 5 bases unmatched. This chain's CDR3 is CASSSQGITNEKLFF. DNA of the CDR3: TGTGCCAGCAGCTCACAGGGGATAACTAATGAAAAACTGTTTTTT.

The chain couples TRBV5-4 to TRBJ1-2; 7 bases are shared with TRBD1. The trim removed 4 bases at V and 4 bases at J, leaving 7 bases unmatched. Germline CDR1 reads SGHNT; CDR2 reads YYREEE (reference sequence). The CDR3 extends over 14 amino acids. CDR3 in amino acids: CASSPRQGSYGYTF. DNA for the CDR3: TGTGCCAGCAGCCCGAGACAGGGTAGCTATGGCTACACCTTC.

CDR3 DNA: TGTGCCTGGGGGACAGGGCGACAGTACTTC. Protein sequence: CAWGTGRQYF. This chain connects TRBV30 to TRBJ2-7; 9 nucleotides line up with TRBD1. Germline V gene sequence: CDR1 GTSNPN, CDR2 SVGIG (reference sequence). The CDR3 spans 10 residues. V lost 5 bases, J lost 10 bases, and 3 bases stayed unmatched.

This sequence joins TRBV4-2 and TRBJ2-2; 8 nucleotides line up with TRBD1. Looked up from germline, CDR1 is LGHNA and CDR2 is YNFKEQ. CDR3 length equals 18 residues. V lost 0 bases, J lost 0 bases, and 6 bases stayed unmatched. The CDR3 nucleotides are TGTGCCAGCAGCCAAGACTGGCAGGGGGCTGCGAACACCGGGGAGCTGTTTTTT. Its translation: CASSQDWQGAANTGELFF.

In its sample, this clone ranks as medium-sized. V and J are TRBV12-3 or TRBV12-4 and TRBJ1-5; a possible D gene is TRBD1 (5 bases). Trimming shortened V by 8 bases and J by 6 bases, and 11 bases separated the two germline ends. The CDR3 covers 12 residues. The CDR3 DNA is TGTGCCAGCTCAGGGTTCGGTCAGCCCCAGCATTTT. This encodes CASSGFGQPQHF.

The CDR3 region is CASSRDRVTEAFF. The CDR3, as DNA: TGTGCCAGCAGCAGAGACAGAGTCACTGAAGCTTTCTTT. The chain has TRBV7-6 and TRBJ1-1; TRBD1 might be the D (5 bases). Trimming took 5 bases from V and 4 from J, leaving 11 bases between them. Looked up from germline, CDR1 is SGHVS and CDR2 is FNYEAQ. This CDR3 is 13 amino acids long.

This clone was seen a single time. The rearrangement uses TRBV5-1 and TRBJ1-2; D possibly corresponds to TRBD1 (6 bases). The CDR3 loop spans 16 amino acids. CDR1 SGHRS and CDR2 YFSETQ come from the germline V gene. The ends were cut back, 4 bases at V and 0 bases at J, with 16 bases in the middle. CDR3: CASSTNLGGSNYGYTF. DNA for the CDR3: TGCGCCAGCAGCACGAATTTAGGGGGATCTAACTATGGCTACACCTTC.

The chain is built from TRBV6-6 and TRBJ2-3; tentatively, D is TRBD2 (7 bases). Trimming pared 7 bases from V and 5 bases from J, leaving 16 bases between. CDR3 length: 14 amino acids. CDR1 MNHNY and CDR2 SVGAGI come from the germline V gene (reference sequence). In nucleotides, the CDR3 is TGTGCCAGCACCACTCGGGGGGCTGAAGATACGCAGTATTTT. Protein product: CASTTRGAEDTQYF.

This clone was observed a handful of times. This chain's CDR3 is CASSLEGAPVGDQPQHF. The CDR3 nucleotides are TGTGCCAGCAGCTTGGAGGGGGCCCCGGTTGGGGATCAGCCCCAGCATTTT. V and J are TRBV7-8 and TRBJ1-5; 7 bases agree with TRBD1. The CDR3 is made up of 17 amino acids. V trimming: 3 bases; J trimming: 5 bases; junction bases outside the gene matches: 13. Germline V gene lookup returns CDR1 SGHVS and CDR2 FQNEAQ.

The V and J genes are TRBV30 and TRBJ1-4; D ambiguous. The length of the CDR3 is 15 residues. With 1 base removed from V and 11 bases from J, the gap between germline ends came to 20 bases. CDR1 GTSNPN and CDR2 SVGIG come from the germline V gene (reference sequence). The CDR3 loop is CAWSGQTYPPLKLFF. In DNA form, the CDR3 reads TGTGCCTGGAGTGGCCAAACCTACCCGCCTCTCAAACTGTTTTTT.

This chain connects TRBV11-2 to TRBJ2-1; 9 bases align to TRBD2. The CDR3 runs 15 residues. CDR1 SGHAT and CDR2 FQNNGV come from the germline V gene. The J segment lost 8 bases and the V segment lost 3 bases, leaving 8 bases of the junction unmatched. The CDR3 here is CASSFSGSSAYEQFF. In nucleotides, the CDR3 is TGTGCCAGCAGCTTTAGCGGGAGTTCGGCCTATGAGCAGTTCTTC.

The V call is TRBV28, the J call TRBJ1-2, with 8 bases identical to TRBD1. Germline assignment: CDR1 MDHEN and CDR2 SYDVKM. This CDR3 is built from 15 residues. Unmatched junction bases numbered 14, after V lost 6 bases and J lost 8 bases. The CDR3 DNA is TGTGCCAGCAGGAGACCCGTTCAGGGGGCGGGAGGCTACACCTTC. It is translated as CASRRPVQGAGGYTF.

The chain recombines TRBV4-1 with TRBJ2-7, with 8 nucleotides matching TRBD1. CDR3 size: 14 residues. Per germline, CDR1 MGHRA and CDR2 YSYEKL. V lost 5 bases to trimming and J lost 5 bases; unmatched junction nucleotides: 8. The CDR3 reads CASSDRGSHDEQYF. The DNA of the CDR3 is TGCGCCAGCAGCGACAGGGGTAGCCACGACGAGCAGTACTTC.

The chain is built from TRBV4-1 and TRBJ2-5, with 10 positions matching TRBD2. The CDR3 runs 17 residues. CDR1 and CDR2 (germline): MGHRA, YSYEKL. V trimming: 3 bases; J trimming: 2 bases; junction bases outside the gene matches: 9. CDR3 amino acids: CASSHTIAGGPQETQYF. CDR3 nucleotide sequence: TGCGCCAGCAGCCACACTATAGCGGGAGGCCCTCAAGAGACCCAGTACTTC.

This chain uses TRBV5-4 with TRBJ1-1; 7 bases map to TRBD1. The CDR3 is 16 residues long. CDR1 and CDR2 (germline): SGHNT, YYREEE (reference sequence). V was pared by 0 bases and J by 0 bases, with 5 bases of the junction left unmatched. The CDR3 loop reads CASSLDLTGLNTEAFF. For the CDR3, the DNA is TGTGCCAGCAGCTTGGACCTGACAGGGTTGAACACTGAAGCTTTCTTT.

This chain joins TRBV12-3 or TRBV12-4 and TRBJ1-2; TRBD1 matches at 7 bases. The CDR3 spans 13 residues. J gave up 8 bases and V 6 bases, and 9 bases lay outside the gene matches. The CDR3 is CASRPTGVQGYTF. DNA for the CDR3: TGTGCCAGCAGACCTACAGGGGTACAGGGCTACACCTTC.

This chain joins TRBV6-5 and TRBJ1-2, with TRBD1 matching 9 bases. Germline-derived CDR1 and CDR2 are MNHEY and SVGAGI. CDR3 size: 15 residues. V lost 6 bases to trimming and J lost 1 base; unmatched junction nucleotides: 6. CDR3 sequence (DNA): TGTGCCAGCAGATCAGGGACAGGGAATAACTATGGCTACACCTTC. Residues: CASRSGTGNNYGYTF.